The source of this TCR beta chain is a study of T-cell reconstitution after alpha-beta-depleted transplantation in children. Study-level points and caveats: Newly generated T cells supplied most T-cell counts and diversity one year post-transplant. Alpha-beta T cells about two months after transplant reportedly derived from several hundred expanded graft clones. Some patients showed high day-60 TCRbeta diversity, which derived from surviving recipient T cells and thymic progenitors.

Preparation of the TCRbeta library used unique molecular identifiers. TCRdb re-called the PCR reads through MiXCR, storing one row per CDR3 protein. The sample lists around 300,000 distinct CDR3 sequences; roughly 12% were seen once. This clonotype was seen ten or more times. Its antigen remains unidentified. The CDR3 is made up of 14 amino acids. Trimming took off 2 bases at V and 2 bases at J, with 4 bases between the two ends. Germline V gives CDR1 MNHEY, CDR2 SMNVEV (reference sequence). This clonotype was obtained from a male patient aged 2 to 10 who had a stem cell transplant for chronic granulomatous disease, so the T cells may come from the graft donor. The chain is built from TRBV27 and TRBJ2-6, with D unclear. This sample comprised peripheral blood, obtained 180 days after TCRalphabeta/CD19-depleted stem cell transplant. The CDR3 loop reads CASSLIPGANVLTF. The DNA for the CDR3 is TGTGCCAGCAGTTTAATCCCTGGGGCCAACGTCCTGACTTTC.